The 31 T cell receptor beta chains below all came from one sample that was sequenced in a study of T cell changes during pregnancy in multiple sclerosis. Clones were read by immunoSEQ multiplex PCR, and TCRdb kept only the in-frame ones, dropping some. The table lists 20,000 to 25,000 clones, 70% to 90% of them singletons. The sequenced sample was CD8+ T cells from peripheral blood mononuclear cells, obtained in the second trimester of pregnancy. The receptor source for this set is a female donor in good health, enrolled as a control in a pregnancy study.

The sample holds a few counts of this clone. The V gene is TRBV6-1, the J gene TRBJ1-2; D might be TRBD1 (6 bases). Germline CDR1 MNHNS, CDR2 SASEGT. The CDR3 has 13 residues. Trimming removed 2 bases from V and 8 bases from J, with 12 bases in between. As DNA, the CDR3 is TGTGCCAGCAGTGAAATTGGGGGCTACGGCTACACCTTC. This codes for CASSEIGGYGYTF.

This chain uses TRBV14 with TRBJ2-1; TRBD1 is a possible D gene (5 bases). Germline lookup yields CDR1 SGHDN and CDR2 FVKESK. The CDR3 spans 16 residues. Deletions cut 1 base from V and 2 bases from J, with 12 bases between. CDR3 nucleotides: TGTGCCAGCAGCCAAGGGGCCAGGGCGGCCTACAATGAGCAGTTCTTC. Protein product: CASSQGARAAYNEQFF. The full variable domain, its missing parts supplied by reference TRBV14 and TRBJ2-1, is EAGVTQFPSHSVIEKGQTVTLRCDPISGHDNLYWYRRVMGKEIKFLLHFVKESKQDESGMPNNRFLAERTGGTYSTLKVQPAELEDSGVYFCASSQGARAAYNEQFFGPGTRLTVL.

The chain is built from TRBV28 and TRBJ2-5, with D possibly being TRBD1 (6 bases). Trimming shortened V by 2 bases and J by 1 base, and 11 bases separated the two germline ends. The CDR3 is 15 amino acids. Looked up from germline, CDR1 is MDHEN and CDR2 is SYDVKM. This CDR3 reads CASSLPRDTQETQYF. In DNA form, the CDR3 reads TGTGCCAGCAGTTTACCCCGGGACACCCAAGAGACCCAGTACTTC. The entire variable domain, with the rest obtained from reference TRBV28 and TRBJ2-5, is as follows: DVKVTQSSRYLVKRTGEKVFLECVQDMDHENMFWYRQDPGLGLRLIYFSYDVKMKEKGDIPEGYSVSREKKERFSLILESASTNQTSMYLCASSLPRDTQETQYFGPGTRLLVL.

The genes are TRBV6-1 and TRBJ2-7; 7 bases agree with TRBD1. Germline CDR1 reads MNHNS; CDR2 reads SASEGT. V lost 6 bases to trimming and J lost 4 bases; unmatched junction nucleotides: 12. The CDR3 has 15 residues. Here the CDR3 reads CASSHRDRELYEQYF. In nucleotides, the CDR3 is TGTGCCAGCAGCCACCGGGACAGAGAATTATACGAGCAGTACTTC.

V usage is TRBV5-4 and J usage is TRBJ1-6; the match to TRBD1 covers 8 bases. V shed 3 bases and J 6 bases; nucleotides not matched to a gene: 2. Germline values: CDR1 SGHNT, CDR2 YYREEE (reference sequence). The CDR3 totals 14 residues. The CDR3 DNA reads TGTGCCAGCAGCTCCGGACAGGGTAATTCACCCCTCCACTTT. Translated, it gives CASSSGQGNSPLHF. The variable domain in full, with the rest retrieved from reference TRBV5-4 and TRBJ1-6, is ETGVTQSPTHLIKTRGQQVTLRCSSQSGHNTVSWYQQALGQGPQFIFQYYREEENGRGNFPPRFSGLQFPNYSSELNVNALELDDSALYLCASSSGQGNSPLHFGNGTRLTVT.

V usage is TRBV5-6 and J usage is TRBJ1-1; 8 bases map to TRBD1. Germline-derived CDR1 and CDR2 are SGHDT and YYEEEE. V lost 0 bases, J lost 8 bases, and 6 bases stayed unmatched. The CDR3 consists of 14 residues. The CDR3 region is CASSLAPGTGEAFF. In DNA, the CDR3 is TGTGCCAGCAGCTTGGCGCCCGGGACAGGCGAAGCTTTCTTT.

The V call is TRBV6-1, the J call TRBJ1-2; D gene unclear. CDR1 is MNHNS, CDR2 SASEGT, per germline. V gave up 2 bases and J gave up 4 bases, with 11 bases separating them. The CDR3 extends over 14 amino acids. This CDR3 reads CASSEWVEGYGYTF. The CDR3 nucleotides read TGTGCCAGCAGTGAATGGGTTGAGGGCTATGGCTACACCTTC.

The chain couples TRBV7-8 to TRBJ1-4; 10 bases are shared with TRBD1. The CDR3 has 15 residues. Germline assignment: CDR1 SGHVS and CDR2 FQNEAQ. V shed 5 bases, J shed 7 bases, and the junction held 7 bases outside the gene matches. This CDR3 is CASSPPGTGVEKLFF. DNA for the CDR3: TGTGCCAGCAGCCCCCCCGGGACAGGGGTTGAAAAACTGTTTTTT.

The chain recombines TRBV18 with TRBJ1-4; D is unresolved. Germline CDR1 reads KGHSH; CDR2 reads LQKENI. The germline V and J ends were trimmed by 0 bases and 0 bases, with 5 bases remaining between them. The CDR3 loop spans 15 amino acids. The CDR3 DNA follows: TGTGCCAGCTCACCACCCTCCGCAACTAATGAAAAACTGTTTTTT. Amino acid sequence: CASSPPSATNEKLFF.

This clone is deemed medium-sized. The rearrangement joins TRBV14 to TRBJ2-2, with D uncertain. The germline V gene has CDR1 SGHDN and CDR2 FVKESK. The length of the CDR3 is 12 residues. Trimming shortened V by 1 base and J by 6 bases, and 3 bases separated the two germline ends. Here the CDR3 DNA reads TGTGCCAGCAGCCAAGTATCCGGGGAGCTGTTTTTT. Translating gives CASSQVSGELFF.

The gene calls are TRBV5-6 and TRBJ1-5, with 10 bases aligning to TRBD1. The CDR3 runs to 16 residues. From germline, CDR1 is SGHDT and CDR2 YYEEEE. The junction had 9 bases not matched to a gene; V was cut back by 2 bases and J by 7 bases. The CDR3 bases are TGTGCCAGCAGCTTAGGAGGGACAGGGGCTGGGCAGCCCCAGCATTTT. This sequence encodes CASSLGGTGAGQPQHF.

This CDR3 is CASSFYRGLGQPQHF. DNA for the CDR3: TGTGCCAGCAGTTTCTACAGGGGGCTAGGTCAGCCCCAGCATTTT. The chain uses TRBV28 and TRBJ1-5, with 9 bases identical to TRBD1. Germline-derived CDR1 and CDR2 are MDHEN and SYDVKM. The CDR3 covers 15 residues. V was pared by 3 bases and J by 6 bases, with 6 bases of the junction left unmatched. Filled out from reference TRBV28 and TRBJ1-5, the complete variable domain reads DVKVTQSSRYLVKRTGEKVFLECVQDMDHENMFWYRQDPGLGLRLIYFSYDVKMKEKGDIPEGYSVSREKKERFSLILESASTNQTSMYLCASSFYRGLGQPQHFGDGTRLSIL.

The chain is built from TRBV5-1 and TRBJ2-1; 8 bases agree with TRBD1. The germline V gene encodes CDR1 SGHRS and CDR2 YFSETQ. The CDR3 spans 16 residues. With V trimmed by 5 bases and J by 6 bases, 13 bases remained unmatched. Written as DNA, the CDR3 is TGCGCCAGCAGGGACGGGACAGGTCTTTTTCTCAATGAGCAGTTCTTC. Residues: CASRDGTGLFLNEQFF.

V is TRBV5-5 and J is TRBJ1-5, with D unresolved. This CDR3 has 16 residues. V shed 4 bases and J shed 5 bases, with 19 bases lying between them. Germline V gene lookup returns CDR1 SGHKS and CDR2 YYEKEE (reference sequence). The CDR3, as DNA: TGTGCCAGCAGCCCCGCCCGACAAAACGAAGATCAGCCCCAGCATTTT. Its translation: CASSPARQNEDQPQHF.

The chain couples TRBV6-1 to TRBJ2-3, with D maybe TRBD2 (5 bases). The CDR3 covers 13 residues. The V end lost 2 bases, the J end lost 4 bases, and 7 bases lay between the germline ends. Germline V gives CDR1 MNHNS, CDR2 SASEGT. CDR3 DNA: TGTGCCAGCAGTGAAAAGGAGGCAGATACGCAGTATTTT. Residues: CASSEKEADTQYF.

The V and J genes are TRBV27 and TRBJ1-2; 8 positions agree with TRBD1. The CDR3 contains 14 residues. The V and J ends lost 5 bases and 8 bases, in that order; junction bases with no gene match: 10. CDR1 is MNHEY and CDR2 is SMNVEV in the germline V gene (reference sequence). CDR3 region: CASSPRGTGGGYTF. The CDR3 nucleotides read TGTGCCAGCAGTCCCCGCGGGACAGGTGGGGGCTACACCTTC.

This rearrangement joins TRBV7-2 to TRBJ2-3; the match to TRBD1 covers 7 bases. Germline V gene sequence: CDR1 SGHTA, CDR2 FQGNSA. V lost 2 bases and J lost 3; bases outside the gene matches: 5. The CDR3 runs 15 residues. CDR3 bases: TGTGCCAGCAGCTTAACGCAGGGGGATACAGATACGCAGTATTTT. Translation gives CASSLTQGDTDTQYF.

V and J are TRBV28 and TRBJ2-1; 7 nucleotides align to TRBD1. V was pared by 3 bases and J by 5 bases, with 7 bases of the junction left unmatched. The CDR3 length is 15 residues. Germline lookup yields CDR1 MDHEN and CDR2 SYDVKM. The CDR3 coding sequence is TGTGCCAGCAGTTTTACAGGGGACACGAACAATGAGCAGTTCTTC. Amino acid sequence: CASSFTGDTNNEQFF.

V usage is TRBV5-8 and J usage is TRBJ1-6; D is unclear. Per the germline V gene, CDR1 is SGHTS and CDR2 is YDEGEE. V lost 6 bases, J lost 5 bases, and 12 bases lay in between. This CDR3 region has 14 residues. The CDR3 sequence is CASNPDGNNSPLHF. In nucleotides, the CDR3 is TGTGCCAGCAACCCGGACGGGAATAATTCACCCCTCCACTTT.

Note on this clone: The junction does not match germline at one end; this may be a read error. The chain links TRBV7-8 to TRBJ2-4; TRBD1 aligns across 7 bases. Per germline, CDR1 SGHVS and CDR2 FQNEAQ. The CDR3 spans 14 residues. As DNA, the CDR3 is TGTGCCAGCAGATCCCGGACAGGCCCCCCCGTCCTTCACTTC. Protein: CASRSRTGPPVLHF.

The chain is built from TRBV27 and TRBJ1-2; D unresolved. V was clipped by 1 base and J by 1 base, with 7 bases between them. CDR3 length: 14 residues. Germline V gene lookup returns CDR1 MNHEY and CDR2 SMNVEV (reference sequence). The CDR3 region is CASSLYAGNYGYTF. The CDR3 DNA reads TGTGCCAGCAGTTTATACGCCGGTAACTATGGCTACACCTTC.

The rearrangement links TRBV14 to TRBJ2-1, with 10 nucleotides matching TRBD2. There are 15 residues in the CDR3. Germline CDR1 is SGHDN and CDR2 is FVKESK. J was trimmed by 8 bases and V by 1 base; bases with no gene match: 5. CDR3 region: CASSQGSGRADEQFF. The DNA of the CDR3 is TGTGCCAGCAGCCAAGGCAGCGGGAGGGCCGATGAGCAGTTCTTC.

The chain links TRBV4-2 to TRBJ2-7, with 8 nucleotides matching TRBD2. This CDR3 comprises 14 residues. Germline V lookup: CDR1 LGHNA, CDR2 YNFKEQ. The V gene end was trimmed by 4 bases and the J gene end by 5 bases; junction bases not matched to a gene: 7. DNA of the CDR3: TGTGCCAGCAGCCTAGAAGAGACTAGCGACGAGCAGTACTTC. As protein: CASSLEETSDEQYF.

As for this clone: This clone may be a read error of a much larger clone one base away. V usage is TRBV6-4 and J usage is TRBJ2-3; TRBD2 might be the D (6 bases). The CDR3 has 14 residues. Germline CDR1 reads MRHNA; CDR2 reads SNTAGT. Trimming shortened V by 0 bases and J by 2 bases, and 6 bases separated the two germline ends. In DNA, the CDR3 is TGTGCCAGCAGTGACTCGCGGGACACAGATACGCAGTATTTT. Translation gives CASSDSRDTDTQYF.

The chain combines TRBV6-4 with TRBJ2-6; a possible D gene is TRBD2 (6 bases). Trimming removed 0 bases at V and 0 bases at J, with 6 bases between. The CDR3 sequence is 16 residues long. Germline V gene lookup returns CDR1 MRHNA and CDR2 SNTAGT. DNA of the CDR3: TGTGCCAGCAGTGACTCTAGCGGCTCTGGGGCCAACGTCCTGACTTTC. It codes for CASSDSSGSGANVLTF.

This sequence joins TRBV6-5 and TRBJ1-1, with 8 positions matching TRBD1. CDR3 length equals 15 residues. Germline V gene lookup returns CDR1 MNHEY and CDR2 SVGAGI. J was trimmed by 1 base and V by 6 bases; bases with no gene match: 7. DNA of the CDR3: TGTGCCAGCAGGGGCGCGGACAGGGAGAACACTGAAGCTTTCTTT. The encoded protein is CASRGADRENTEAFF.

The chain is built from TRBV6-1 and TRBJ1-5; D is ambiguous. Trimming removed 2 bases at V and 1 base at J, with 12 bases between. CDR1 is MNHNS and CDR2 is SASEGT in the germline V gene. The length of the CDR3 is 16 residues. The CDR3 spells CASSESGPPSNQPQHF. In nucleotides, the CDR3 is TGTGCCAGCAGTGAATCAGGCCCCCCGAGCAATCAGCCCCAGCATTTT.

The chain employs TRBV5-5 and TRBJ2-7; 11 nucleotides match TRBD2. CDR1 and CDR2 from the germline V gene are SGHKS and YYEKEE (reference sequence). Unmatched junction bases numbered 11, after V lost 3 bases and J lost 3 bases. The CDR3 is 17 residues long. As DNA, the CDR3 is TGTGCCAGCAGCTCCAGGCTACTAGCGGGAGATTACTACGAGCAGTACTTC. Protein sequence: CASSSRLLAGDYYEQYF.

CDR3: CASSLEQELYNEQFF. The CDR3 nucleotides are TGCGCCAGCAGCCTAGAACAGGAGTTATACAATGAGCAGTTCTTC. The chain recombines TRBV4-1 with TRBJ2-1, with D perhaps matching TRBD1 (5 bases). The CDR3 has 15 amino acids. Trimming removed 4 bases from V and 4 bases from J, with 14 bases in between. Germline V gene lookup returns CDR1 MGHRA and CDR2 YSYEKL.

This chain links TRBV13 with TRBJ1-4, with 9 bases identical to TRBD1. CDR1 PRHDT and CDR2 FYEKMQ come from the germline V gene (reference sequence). The junction had 8 bases not matched to a gene; V was cut back by 5 bases and J by 7 bases. The CDR3 is 15 residues long. CDR3 in DNA: TGTGCCAGCAGCGTTCCGGGACAGGGTTCTGAAAAACTGTTTTTT. Encoded protein: CASSVPGQGSEKLFF.

This rearrangement joins TRBV28 to TRBJ2-5; 8 bases are shared with TRBD2. This CDR3 region has 16 residues. V was clipped by 5 bases and J by 7 bases; unmatched bases: 15. The germline V gene encodes CDR1 MDHEN and CDR2 SYDVKM. CDR3 loop: CASSPRGSGELGTQYF. The DNA of the CDR3 is TGTGCCAGCAGTCCGCGGGGTAGCGGGGAGCTAGGGACCCAGTACTTC.